This T cell receptor (beta chain) emerged from a study of T cell responses to AZD1222 COVID-19 vaccine (dated by TCRdb to about 2021). Study-level background: AZD1222 recipients given second doses at about 4 weeks or at about 12 weeks were pooled, since spike-specific TCR depth and breadth were not found to differ between the two schedules. Trial participants were enrolled by age into 18-55, 56-69 and 70-plus year subgroups, with around 150, 28 and 57 TCR-sequenced participants respectively. A total of over 230 trial participants underwent TCR sequencing, of whom around 200 received two doses of AZD1222 and 26 received two doses of the MenACWY control vaccine.

The CDR3 regions of human TCRbeta chains were analyzed by immunosequencing. As for the original processing: TCRs in the repertoires were matched against a reference library of SARS-CoV-2-specific TCRs that had been generated with the MIRA antigen-specificity platform. Breadth meant the fraction of unique TCRs that were SARS-CoV-2-associated, whereas depth meant the fraction of total T cells that were SARS-CoV-2-associated. Each spike-specific TCR was assigned to its reactive spike region and to a CD4 or CD8 class using the MIRA data. Log10-transformed breadth and depth values were compared by one-way ANOVA with Sidak's multiple comparisons tests. Not all clones reach the TCRdb copy of this immuneACCESS table, which keeps in-frame sequences only. Checked studies attribute under half of the gap to unresolved V genes and leave the rest unexplained. V and J calls and clone size are as listed in that table; D and trimming were resolved from the DNA. This sample gives fewer than 180,000 clones in total; roughly 94% of them show up just once. The ten largest clonotypes hold roughly 1.3% of the sample.

The CDR3 numbers 16 residues from cysteine through phenylalanine. Only the CDR3 DNA is retained, 48 bases long and in frame from the first base. The germline V gene (reference sequence) sets CDR1 to LNHDA and CDR2 to SQIVND. V sheds 5 bases and J sheds 0 bases, leaving 14 bases between their ends. The label giving this sample's time point can be read as: baseline before first vaccination. Vaccinee samples were obtained from the UK trials COV001 and COV002, which included a single-blind randomized controlled phase 2/3 trial of AZD1222 (ChAdOx1 nCoV-19) in healthy adults. For TCRbeta chain sequencing, PBMC samples were collected from trial participants at day 0 and at day 28 after the second dose. As concerns this clone: Its antigen has not been determined. The sample holds no much larger clone one base away, and base qualities are not on file.

Paper-wide results and their limitations: After two AZD1222 doses, both the breadth and the depth of spike-specific TCRs were significantly higher than at day 0 and than in MenACWY recipients. The 56-69-year group was small, and its depth increase did not reach significance, likely because of low power. Conclusions about previously exposed vaccinees are limited, since just five or six AZD1222 recipients were seropositive for SARS-CoV-2 at baseline. Reportedly, almost half of the unique spike-specific TCRs recognized epitopes lying outside the regions that are mutated in the B.1.351 and B.1.1.7 variants. Because no day 14 peak-response samples were available, the repertoires could be characterized only after the peak T cell response. Participants were mostly white British, with more females than males. The authors suggested clonal diversity may have been underestimated. Vaccine-associated CD4 TCRs spanned the whole spike protein, with dominant responses in regions 160-218 and 743-854.

Sequencing was performed on peripheral blood, taken on day 0 of AZD1222 vaccination. The chain is encoded by TRBV19 joined to TRBJ2-1; possibly the D gene is TRBD2, per 6 matching bases. The sequence came from an adult in good health. The DNA sequence is given as TGTGCCAGTAGTTCCGCGGGGCCGAGCTCCTACAATGAGCAGTTCTTC. This sequence encodes CASSSAGPSSYNEQFF.